This T cell receptor beta chain stems from a study of neurological immune-mediated disorders (dated by TCRdb to about 2019). At the level of the whole study: Among the approximately 35 multiple sclerosis patients, relapsing-remitting MS accounted for around 30 and secondary progressive MS accounted for 3. Peripheral blood TCR-beta repertoires from HTLV-I-associated myelopathy (HAM/TSP) patients, multiple sclerosis patients and healthy controls were compared by UMI-based sequencing. The approximately 100 TCR-beta libraries included longitudinal samples, technical triplicates and paired sorted CD4+ and CD8+ T-cell subsets alongside PBMC samples. The cohort included around 70 subjects: 14 with HAM/TSP, some 34 with multiple sclerosis, and approximately 20 healthy controls.

cDNA was synthesized by template-switch 5'RACE using a primer with a 10-nucleotide random unique molecular identifier that tagged each TCR transcript. Each sequencing run produced over 190 million TCR-beta sequences covering 15-18 subjects. Total RNA was extracted with the RNeasy kit. Using the KAPA Real-time Library Amplification kit, TCR-beta VDJ regions were amplified with primers for the TCR constant region and the 5'RACE anchor. A first PCR added sample indexes and Illumina adaptors, and a second PCR then raised library yield. After Ampure bead purification, the roughly 650 bp TCR product was size-selected on a 2% E-gel SizeSelection system. Before pooling, library quality was checked on a Bioanalyzer, concentration was measured with Qubit, and libraries were quantified with the Kapa Library Quantification kit. Libraries were sequenced paired-end 2 x 150 bp on an Illumina HiSeq 2500. To increase sequence diversity, about 23-30% phiX was spiked into each library pool. The source study handled its data this way. The UMI-based MiGEC pipeline processed quality-filtered reads and removed over 80% of raw TCR sequences during error correction. VDJ genes were aligned to IMGT germline references, and each clonotype was defined by a unique CDR3 amino acid sequence together with V-J genes. Clonal expansion, Shannon diversity and CDR3 relatedness were evaluated with VDJtools (CalcPairwiseDistances, ClusterSamples), while phylogenetic trees were built in CLCbio workbench. A clone was classed as expanded if it had 8 or more unique UMIs, a cutoff based on coefficient-of-variation modelling across technical triplicates. Starting from the raw public reads, TCRdb applied fastp trimming at Q25, assembled clones with MiXCR and retained in-frame beta chains. Every distinct CDR3 protein forms one entry, paired with its most common genes and DNA. TCRdb assigned the V and J calls; the authors' analysis was not used. A total of approximately 100,000 distinct CDR3 sequences appear in this sample, roughly 3.3% of them only once. The ten largest clones take up less than 3.5% of the sample.

Here is what the overall study found, with its caveats: Expanded clones from different subjects shared no identical CDR3 amino acid sequences, which suggests that TCR-beta repertoires were private in all groups. Repertoires from 18 of 34 MS patients were grouped by phylogenetic analysis into a cluster of related CDR3 sequences, suggesting a possible repertoire-level signature. The MS cluster was not associated with any clinical or MRI features, and the authors stated that larger cohorts are needed. TCR clonal expansion was greatest in HAM/TSP patients and smallest in MS patients, who ranked below even healthy controls.

Relative to germline, V is 5 bases shorter and J is 4 bases shorter, with 15 bases between their ends. According to the germline V gene (reference sequence), CDR1 reads LGHDT and CDR2 reads YNNKEL. Its CDR3 holds 15 amino acids, cysteine through phenylalanine. Just the 45-base CDR3 DNA is kept, in frame starting at base 1. For the unsorted PBMC libraries, 2 million PBMCs were stored in RNAlater at -80 degrees C until RNA extraction and were used to generate the libraries. Multiple sclerosis patients were enrolled in a US clinical protocol under which disease progression was evaluated by magnetic resonance imaging. PBMCs were separated from peripheral blood using Ficoll-Hypaque density gradient centrifugation and then cryopreserved in liquid nitrogen. This clonotype showed up many times. Its binding antigen is unknown. Base qualities were left out, and no much larger clone turns up one base away.

This chain is built from TRBV3-1 and TRBJ1-3; the best D guess is TRBD1, with 6 bases matching. Sequencing used PBMCs. The source of this sequence is a woman in her forties or fifties with multiple sclerosis. The sequence in DNA is TGTGCCAGCAGCGAAAGTGGGGGGCAGGGAAACACCATATATTTT. This encodes CASSESGGQGNTIYF.